This T cell receptor (beta chain) derives from a study of cytomegalovirus exposure and HLA in healthy donors (TCRdb year 2017). With regard to the full study: An earlier analysis of approximately 640 of the donors reported 250 to 300 Gb of sequence data and 100 million to 140 million unique TCR beta sequences from 150 million to 200 million T cells. An early release that covered several hundred HLA-typed donors contained approximately 300 gigabases of sequencing data and about 93 million unique TCR sequences. Of the roughly 420 genotyped donors, over 80% were placed in the genetic ancestry cluster associated with self-reported Caucasian donors. The aim of the study was to test whether cataloging public T cell receptors could identify signatures of past pathogen exposure. Using immunosequencing, the study profiled T cell repertoires from 666 subjects and related those repertoires to cytomegalovirus serostatus. In addition to the first cohort of 650 to 800 subjects, a separate validation cohort of approximately 120 different subjects was used. The study combined high-throughput TCR immunosequencing, statistical association of individual TCRs with disease status, and machine learning to predict cytomegalovirus infection status. To study patterns of TCR occurrence, a later analysis re-analyzed previously published TCR beta repertoires from 550 to 800 donors and added high-resolution HLA genotyping. Rather than using new phenotypic data, the later analysis identified candidate immune exposures from TCR beta sequences and from how often those sequences occurred across donors. To decide whether each TCR beta V gene segment behaved as functional or pseudogenic, an earlier analysis of approximately 600 of the donors relied on high-throughput TCR beta sequencing. Donor age, sex, ethnicity and CMV serostatus were collected together with the repertoire data. In a later genetic analysis, genome-wide SNP genotypes for about 65% of the roughly 700 donors were used, and that subset was treated as a discovery cohort. All discovery cohort repertoires had been generated using a single sequencing platform. HLA typing included class I and class II loci at four-digit resolution. The number of donors typed differed by locus, with 629-630 for A, B, C, DRB1 and DQB1, roughly 520 for DQA1, 600 to 610 for DPA1, and 450 to 480 for DPB1. Because of strong linkage in the cohort, roughly five DR-DQ haplotypes were treated as single units for association and clustering. On average, roughly 250,000 unique TCR beta nucleotide sequences were sequenced per donor among 398 genotyped donors of the cohort, with roughly 18% of those sequences being non-productive.

The library was produced with the immunoSEQ multiplex PCR assay. For the multiplex PCR, a mixture combining 60 forward primers for TCR Vbeta segments and 13 reverse primers for TCR Jbeta segments was used. Amplification of the CDR3 region of rearranged TCR beta genes was performed with a multiplex PCR assay on genomic DNA. The Illumina HiSeq System was used to sequence the amplified TCR beta libraries as 87-base-pair reads. The study's own analysis went as follows. In a later analysis, tens of millions of unique TCR beta chains were counted across the 690 or so repertoires, and around 11 million of these chains were shared by at least two donors. To remove PCR and sequencing errors, raw reads were error-corrected and collapsed into unique sequences using a nearest-neighbor algorithm that merged closely related sequences. To assign V, D and J gene segments, CDR3 sequences were aligned to IMGT reference sequences. For a sequence to be retained, a match of at least six nucleotides to both a V gene segment and a J gene segment was required. A rearrangement was called productive if the CDR3 had no stop codons and remained in frame with V and J, and every other rearrangement was called non-productive. Following IMGT convention, CDR3 was defined as the stretch from the second conserved V-encoded cysteine up to the conserved J-encoded phenylalanine. The earlier analysis of 587 of the donors excluded sequences that lacked an unambiguous match to a single V gene segment. In an earlier analysis of a few hundred of the donors, a V segment was called functional when productive rearrangements were above 56.7%, and segregating when the standard deviation between donors exceeded 5%. A statistical classification framework was developed to diagnose cytomegalovirus status using the catalog of TCR beta chain sequences. A later analysis assigned V and J genes by comparing TCR nucleotide sequences with IMGT/GENE-DB human TR gene sequences. The TCRdist pipeline was used in a later analysis to assign CDR3 sequences and most-parsimonious VDJ recombination scenarios. A later analysis defined each TCR beta chain by its CDR3 amino acid sequence plus V-gene family, and excluded reads lacking a unique V-gene family. To address suspected cross-contamination and a sequencing artifact, a later analysis removed some 620 highly shared, low-generation-probability nucleotide sequences. In a later analysis, a clonal expansion index was calculated for each public chain from normalized within-repertoire ranks of inferred template counts. Generation probabilities in a later analysis came from a VDJ recombination model fitted to out-of-frame rearrangements, and those results were checked against IGoR. In a later analysis, TCR-TCR, TCR-HLA and TCR-CMV co-occurrence was scored with hypergeometric tests, and a repertoire-size bias correction was applied to TCR pairs. A later analysis estimated false discovery rates by permuting HLA or CMV assignments 20 times. In a later analysis, co-occurring TCRs were grouped using DBSCAN, and TCRdist sequence similarity was added for clustering within HLA-allele-positive subsets. For co-occurrence clustering, repertoires with fewer than 30,000 or more than 120,000 public chains were excluded, along with 4 to 6 repertoires with anomalous nucleotide sharing. The table comes from immuneACCESS by way of TCRdb, which keeps in-frame sequences with V and J called. Part of the clones is missing from these tables; in studies checked, under half for an unresolved V gene and the rest for unknown reasons. Clonal size and the V and J genes are those of that table, whereas D and trimming came from the DNA. The sample data list about 150,000 clones, and 84% of these were observed just once. The ten largest clonotypes hold 0.35% to 0.4% of the sample.

Of note for this clone: Its antigen has not been determined. Per-base quality was not reported, and no clone a single base away is much larger than it.

Broader findings and caveats from the paper: A further reported finding was that TCR beta sequences accurately predicted the HLA-A and HLA-B alleles for most subjects in the first cohort. Most TCR sequences were observed very rarely across donors, whereas some public TCRs were present in many individuals. The study gave a list of 150 to 200 TCR beta chains associated with cytomegalovirus. Immune exposure information for the cohort was limited to CMV serostatus. In a later analysis, most CMV-associated TCR beta chains were found to appear HLA-restricted, with HLA associations seemingly driven largely by CMV exposure. A group of highly shared sequence variants was considered likely to be a technical artifact of the sequencing pipeline. The presence/absence analyses assumed that sequencing depth was roughly uniform across donors, and that assumption may not be true. Because counts were too low, approximately 15 rarely observed V segments, including chromosome 9 orphons, were excluded from the earlier analysis of 500 to 700 of the donors. Broadly in line with IMGT annotations, most TCR beta V segments showed up in productive rearrangements about 90% or about 30% of the time in an earlier analysis of some 590 of the donors. In a later analysis, around 15,000 TCR beta sequences were associated with specific HLA alleles at a false discovery rate of 0.05. Because some donors lacked HLA typing at each locus, the association tests relied only on the typed subset. This cohort had only TCR beta chains sequenced, and the lack of alpha or paired-chain data limited which features could be detected. Some IMGT-functional V segments, including TRBV6-2 and TRBV6-3, could not be distinguished by the 87-base-pair reads and were therefore excluded. In a later analysis, the rate of TCR association differed among HLA loci, with DRB1 alleles having the most associated TCRs and HLA-C alleles having the fewest. Compared with the 666-donor mean, donors in an Asian-associated ancestry cluster had fewer N-insertions in productive TCRs, according to a later genetic analysis. According to a later analysis, parvovirus B19, influenza, CMV and Epstein-Barr virus appeared linked to several top co-occurrence clusters. Linkage disequilibrium might explain the correlated functional status among segregating V segments, but an unknown experimental factor could not be ruled out. A later genetic analysis associated a missense DCLRE1C variant with V-gene and J-gene trimming of TCR beta chains, and an independent cohort replicated the association. Strong co-occurrence of HLA alleles, especially DR and DQ, made assigning TCR associations to individual alleles difficult. The classifier was reported to diagnose cytomegalovirus status with high specificity and sensitivity in both the original and validation cohorts. The authors suggested that the approach could potentially be extended to other disease states and immunological phenotypes. A later analysis found that HLA-associated TCR beta chains were more clonally expanded and had lower generation probabilities than equally common non-associated chains. In vitro tests confirmed that three of the cytomegalovirus-associated TCR beta chains recognize cytomegalovirus antigens.

In total, approximately 690 healthy bone marrow donors made up the cohort. At the time of sampling, every cohort member was nominally healthy, though immune exposures that went unrecorded were likely present. The donor tested CMV seronegative, placing the donor among the 350 to 400 seronegative members of the cohort. A peripheral blood sample was provided by each donor, and peripheral blood mononuclear cells were used for TCR beta sequencing. Genomic DNA was extracted from the blood cell samples with the Qiagen DNeasy Blood Extraction Kit. Reading from cysteine to phenylalanine, the CDR3 counts 15 amino acids. Only CDR3 DNA is held: 45 bases, read in frame from base 1. For CDR1 and CDR2, the germline V gene lists MDHEN and SYDVKM. The germline V and J ends show losses of 4 bases and 5 bases respectively, and no gene match explains 7 bases of the junction.

The sequencing input was PBMCs. The chain employs TRBV28 and TRBJ2-5, and TRBD2 matches 10 of the central bases. This sequence originates from a boy aged 2 to 9 in good health and CMV-seronegative. In nucleotides, the sequence is TGTGCCAGCAGTTCTATAGCGGGAGGCCGGGAGACCCAGTACTTC. It translates to CASSSIAGGRETQYF.